A single TCR beta chain is shown here with its context. Its antigen is undetermined. The sample is drawn from a study of cytomegalovirus exposure and HLA in healthy donors. Study-level points and caveats: TCR beta V- and J-gene trimming was later associated with a missense DCLRE1C variant. What a later analysis reportedly showed was that an Asian-associated ancestry cluster had fewer N-insertions than the roughly 670-donor mean. In an earlier analysis, most TCR beta V segments were productive about 87% or about 30% of the time. A further, later analysis showed that HLA-associated TCR beta chains (compared with equally common others) were more clonally expanded.

PCR employed 60 Vbeta and 13 Jbeta primers. TCRdb's copy holds only in-frame clones and misses some; the assay was immunoSEQ multiplex PCR. The sample holds around 150,000 clones, 80% to 90% seen once. This receptor was identified in a man aged 45 to 65 in good health and CMV-seropositive. Specimen: PBMCs.

Here the CDR3 DNA reads TGTGCCAGCAGCTTAGGTACGACAACTGGCCACGAGCAGTACTTC. Its translation is CASSLGTTTGHEQYF. The J gene is TRBJ2-7, the V gene TRBV7-2; no reliable D call. Trimming cost V 1 base and J 5 bases, with 15 bases left between them. The V gene's germline CDR1 is SGHTA and CDR2 FQGNSA. The CDR3 spans 15 residues.